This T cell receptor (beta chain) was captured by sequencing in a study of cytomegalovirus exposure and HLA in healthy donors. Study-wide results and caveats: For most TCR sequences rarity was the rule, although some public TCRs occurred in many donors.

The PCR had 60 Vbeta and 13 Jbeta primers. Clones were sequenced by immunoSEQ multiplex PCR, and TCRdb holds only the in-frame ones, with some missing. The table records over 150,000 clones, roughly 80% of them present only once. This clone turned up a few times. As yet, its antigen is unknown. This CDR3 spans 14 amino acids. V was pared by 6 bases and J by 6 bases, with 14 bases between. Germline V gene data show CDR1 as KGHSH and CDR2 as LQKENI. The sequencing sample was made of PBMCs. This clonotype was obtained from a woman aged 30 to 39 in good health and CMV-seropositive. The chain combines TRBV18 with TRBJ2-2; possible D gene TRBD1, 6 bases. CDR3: CASSPRQVPGELFF. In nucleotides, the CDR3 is TGTGCCAGCTCCCCCCGACAGGTACCCGGGGAGCTGTTTTTT.